Listed below are T cell receptor beta chains from one sample, sequenced in a study of blood T cell repertoires in COVID-19. Measured with immunoSEQ multiplex PCR; TCRdb has only the in-frame clones, and not every one. The sample lists some 100,000 clones, around four fifths seen once, with 15% to 20% in the top ten. The sequencing sample was made of peripheral blood. The receptors originated from a woman aged 55-69 years with acute or convalescent COVID-19. Each CDR3 is given without its conserved first and last residue. The D gene is left open where the match is weak.

TRBV7-9	TRBJ2-2	-	ASSSTGHTGELF
TRBV15	TRBJ1-2	-	ATSRDRSQSHGYT
TRBV19	TRBJ2-6	-	ASSIVRTANSGANVLT
TRBV5-1	TRBJ1-6	-	ASSQGQQNSPLH
TRBV6-5	TRBJ1-6	-	ASSYSIRLFNSPLH
TRBV5-5	TRBJ1-2	TRBD1	ASSYGQGRGTNYGYT
TRBV29-1	TRBJ2-2	TRBD1	SVDHDRGLHTGELF
TRBV20-1	TRBJ2-4	-	SASLLPAGAKNIQY
TRBV28	TRBJ2-2	TRBD1	ATTGGLVTGELF
TRBV5-4	TRBJ1-2	-	ASSLQGSNYGYT
TRBV6-5	TRBJ1-1	-	ASRVPGGNTEAF
TRBV24-1	TRBJ1-5	TRBD1	ATSDFLGTGVNNQPQH
TRBV5-3	TRBJ1-3	TRBD1	ARSPSGTVRKGNTIY
TRBV2	TRBJ2-3	-	ASLRRGPDTQY
TRBV3-1/TRBV3-2	TRBJ1-1	TRBD1	ASSHSGGSTEAF
TRBV30	TRBJ1-1	-	AWSGRVGTEAF
TRBV19	TRBJ1-2	-	ASMGQFNYGYT
TRBV7-3	TRBJ2-2	-	AKGSGELF
TRBV7-9	TRBJ1-2	-	ASSLDTGQNGYT
TRBV24-1	TRBJ2-1	TRBD2	ATSDTGTSGYNEQF
TRBV28	TRBJ1-2	TRBD1	ASSLDQGARGYT
TRBV5-5	TRBJ2-7	TRBD2	ASSPSSGPSYEQY
TRBV7-3	TRBJ2-3	TRBD2	ASRISAGGADTQY
TRBV29-1	TRBJ2-3	-	SVGQGGDTQY
TRBV19	TRBJ1-1	-	ASSIVRQKAF
TRBV27	TRBJ2-1	-	ASSSFGEYYNEQF
TRBV20-1	TRBJ2-7	-	SASEGPNYEQY
TRBV10-3	TRBJ1-2	-	AVAGINYGYT
TRBV30	TRBJ1-3	-	AWSVGANTIY
TRBV7-9	TRBJ2-6	TRBD1	ASSLGTGAARANVLT
TRBV11-2	TRBJ2-7	-	ASSLEVLSEEQY
TRBV28	TRBJ1-5	-	ASTHAGGYSNQPQH
TRBV25-1	TRBJ1-6	-	ASSDVASPLH
TRBV7-3	TRBJ2-3	-	ASSLAGTGKDTQY
TRBV3-1/TRBV3-2	TRBJ2-7	-	ASSMTAYEQY
TRBV20-1	TRBJ1-2	-	SARDRGGYT
TRBV29-1	TRBJ2-5	-	SVVGERETQY